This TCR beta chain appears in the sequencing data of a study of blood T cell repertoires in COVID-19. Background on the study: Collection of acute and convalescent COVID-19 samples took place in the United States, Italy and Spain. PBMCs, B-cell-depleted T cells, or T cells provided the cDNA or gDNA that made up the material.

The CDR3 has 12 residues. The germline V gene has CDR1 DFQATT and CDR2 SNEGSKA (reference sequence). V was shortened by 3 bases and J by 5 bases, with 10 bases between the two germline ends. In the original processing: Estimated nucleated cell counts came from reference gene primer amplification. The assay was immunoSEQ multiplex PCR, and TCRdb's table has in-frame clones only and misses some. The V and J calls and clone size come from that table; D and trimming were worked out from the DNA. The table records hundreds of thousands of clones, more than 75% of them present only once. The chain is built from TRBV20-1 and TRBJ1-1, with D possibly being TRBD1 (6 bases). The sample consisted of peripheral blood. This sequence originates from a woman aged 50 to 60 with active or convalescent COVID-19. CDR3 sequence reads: CSASGGGTEAFF. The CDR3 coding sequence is TGCAGTGCTAGTGGGGGCGGTACTGAAGCTTTCTTT.